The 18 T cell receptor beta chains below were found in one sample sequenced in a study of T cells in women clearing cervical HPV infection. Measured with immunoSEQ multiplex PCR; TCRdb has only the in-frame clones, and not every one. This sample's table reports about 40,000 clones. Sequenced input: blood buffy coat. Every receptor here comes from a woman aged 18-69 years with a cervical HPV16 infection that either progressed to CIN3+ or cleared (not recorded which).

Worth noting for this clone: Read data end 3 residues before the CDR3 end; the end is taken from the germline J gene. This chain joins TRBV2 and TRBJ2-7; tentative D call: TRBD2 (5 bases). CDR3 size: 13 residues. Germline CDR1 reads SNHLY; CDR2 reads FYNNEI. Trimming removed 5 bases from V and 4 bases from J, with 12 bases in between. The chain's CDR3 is CASSNLERYEQYF. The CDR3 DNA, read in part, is TGTGCCAGCAGTAACCTTGAGCGGTACGAG.

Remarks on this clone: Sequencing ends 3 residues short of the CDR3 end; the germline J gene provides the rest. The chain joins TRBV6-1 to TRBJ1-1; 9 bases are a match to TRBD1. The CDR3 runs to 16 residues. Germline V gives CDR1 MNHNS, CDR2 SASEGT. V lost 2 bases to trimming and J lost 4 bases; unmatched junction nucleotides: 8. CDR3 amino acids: CASSESAGQGSTEAFF. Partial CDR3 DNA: TGTGCCAGCAGTGAATCAGCGGGACAGGGTTCCACTGAA.

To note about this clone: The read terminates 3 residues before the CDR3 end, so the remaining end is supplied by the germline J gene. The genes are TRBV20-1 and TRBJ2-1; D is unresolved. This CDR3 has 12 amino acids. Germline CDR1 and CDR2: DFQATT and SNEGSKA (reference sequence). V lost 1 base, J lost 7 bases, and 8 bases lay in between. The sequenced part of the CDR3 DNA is TGCAGTGCTAGAGTGCAGGAAAATGAG. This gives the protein CSARVQENE. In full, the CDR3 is CSARVQENEQFF.

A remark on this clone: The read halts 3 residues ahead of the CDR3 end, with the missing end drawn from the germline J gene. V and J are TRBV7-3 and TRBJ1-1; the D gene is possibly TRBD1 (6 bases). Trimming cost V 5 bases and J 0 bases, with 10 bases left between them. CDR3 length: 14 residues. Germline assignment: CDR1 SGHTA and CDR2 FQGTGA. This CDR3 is CASSPGQMNTEAFF. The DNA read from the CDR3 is TGTGCCAGCAGCCCAGGACAGATGAACACTGAA.

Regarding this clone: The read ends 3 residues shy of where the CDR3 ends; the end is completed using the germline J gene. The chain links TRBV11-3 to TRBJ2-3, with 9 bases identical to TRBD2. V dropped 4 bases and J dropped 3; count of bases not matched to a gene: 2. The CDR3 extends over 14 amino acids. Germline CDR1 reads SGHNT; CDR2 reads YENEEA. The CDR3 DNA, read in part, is TGTGCCAGCAGCTCGGGACTAGCAACAGATACG. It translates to CASSSGLATDT. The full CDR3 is CASSSGLATDTQYF.

The DNA read from the CDR3 is TGTGCCAGCGGGGCTAGCGGGGGACTCACTCAAGAGACC. Amino acid sequence: CASGASGGLTQET. The entire CDR3 sequence reads CASGASGGLTQETQYF. The chain links TRBV2 to TRBJ2-5, with 10 bases fitting TRBD2. The read falls 3 residues short of the CDR3 end, and the missing part is taken from the germline J gene. J was trimmed by 2 bases and V by 8 bases; bases with no gene match: 11. CDR1 and CDR2 from the germline V gene are SNHLY and FYNNEI. The CDR3 has 16 residues.

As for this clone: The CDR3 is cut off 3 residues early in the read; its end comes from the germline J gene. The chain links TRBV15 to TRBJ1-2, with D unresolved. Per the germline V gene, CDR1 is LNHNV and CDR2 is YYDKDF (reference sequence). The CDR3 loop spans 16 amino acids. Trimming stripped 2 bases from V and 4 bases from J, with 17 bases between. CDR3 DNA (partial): TGTGCCACCAGCAGATCGCTCAGGTCCTTATTCTATGGC. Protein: CATSRSLRSLFYG. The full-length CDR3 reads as CATSRSLRSLFYGYTF.

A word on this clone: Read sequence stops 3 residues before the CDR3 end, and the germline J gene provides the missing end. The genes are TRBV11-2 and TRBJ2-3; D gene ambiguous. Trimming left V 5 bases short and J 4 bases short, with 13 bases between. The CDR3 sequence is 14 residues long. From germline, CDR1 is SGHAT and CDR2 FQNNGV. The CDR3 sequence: CASSQSRSSDTQYF. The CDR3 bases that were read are TGTGCCAGCAGCCAGAGTCGCTCGTCAGATACG. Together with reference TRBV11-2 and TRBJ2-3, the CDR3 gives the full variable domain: EAGVAQSPRYKIIEKRQSVAFWCNPISGHATLYWYQQILGQGPKLLIQFQNNGVVDDSQLPKDRFSAERLKGVDSTLKIQPAKLEDSAVYLCASSQSRSSDTQYFGPGTRLTVL.

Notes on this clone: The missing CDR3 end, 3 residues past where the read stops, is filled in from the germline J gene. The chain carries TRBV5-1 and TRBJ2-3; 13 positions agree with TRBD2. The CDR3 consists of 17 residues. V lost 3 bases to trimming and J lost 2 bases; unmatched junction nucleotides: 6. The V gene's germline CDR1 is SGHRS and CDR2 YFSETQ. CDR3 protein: CASSSGTSGVNTDTQYF. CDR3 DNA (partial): TGCGCCAGCAGCTCCGGGACTAGCGGGGTAAACACAGATACG.

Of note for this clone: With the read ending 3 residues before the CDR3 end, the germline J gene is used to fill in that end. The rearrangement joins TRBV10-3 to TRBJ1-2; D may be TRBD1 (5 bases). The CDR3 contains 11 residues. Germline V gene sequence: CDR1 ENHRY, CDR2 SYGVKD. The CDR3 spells CAISERGGYTF. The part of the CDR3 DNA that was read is TGTGCCATCAGTGAGCGGGGGGGC.

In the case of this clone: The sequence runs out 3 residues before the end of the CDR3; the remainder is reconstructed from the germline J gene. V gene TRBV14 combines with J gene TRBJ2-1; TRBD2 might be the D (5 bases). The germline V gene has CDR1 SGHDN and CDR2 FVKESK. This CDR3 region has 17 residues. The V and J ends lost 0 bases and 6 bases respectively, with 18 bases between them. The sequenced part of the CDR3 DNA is TGTGCCAGCAGCCAAGATTACGGACTCCCTTGGGCCAATGAG. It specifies CASSQDYGLPWANE. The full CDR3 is CASSQDYGLPWANEQFF.

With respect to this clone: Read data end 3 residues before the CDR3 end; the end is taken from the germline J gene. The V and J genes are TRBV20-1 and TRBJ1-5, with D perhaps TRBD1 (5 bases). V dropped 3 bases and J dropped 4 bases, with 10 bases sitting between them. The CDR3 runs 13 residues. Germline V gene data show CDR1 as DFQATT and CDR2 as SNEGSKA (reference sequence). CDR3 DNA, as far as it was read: TGCAGTGCTAGTCCGGGGGGTAATCAGCCC. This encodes CSASPGGNQP. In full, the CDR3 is CSASPGGNQPQHF.

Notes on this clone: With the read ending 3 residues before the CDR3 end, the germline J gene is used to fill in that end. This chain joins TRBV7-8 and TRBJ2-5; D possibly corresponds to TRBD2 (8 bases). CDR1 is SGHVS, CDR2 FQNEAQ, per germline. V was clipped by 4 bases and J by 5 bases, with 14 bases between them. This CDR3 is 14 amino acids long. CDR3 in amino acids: CASSSGGGLETQYF. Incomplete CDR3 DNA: TGTGCCAGCAGCTCGGGAGGGGGCCTGGAGACC. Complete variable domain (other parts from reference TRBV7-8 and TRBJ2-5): GAGVSQSPRYKVAKRGQDVALRCDPISGHVSLFWYQQALGQGPEFLTYFQNEAQLDKSGLPSDRFFAERPEGSVSTLKIQRTQQEDSAVYLCASSSGGGLETQYFGPGTRLLVL.

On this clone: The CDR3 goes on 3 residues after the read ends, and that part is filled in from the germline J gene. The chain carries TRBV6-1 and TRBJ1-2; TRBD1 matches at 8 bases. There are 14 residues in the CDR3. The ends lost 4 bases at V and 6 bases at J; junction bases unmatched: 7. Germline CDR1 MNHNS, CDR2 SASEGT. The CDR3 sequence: CASSVTQGVHGYTF. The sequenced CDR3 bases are TGTGCCAGCAGTGTGACACAGGGGGTTCATGGC.

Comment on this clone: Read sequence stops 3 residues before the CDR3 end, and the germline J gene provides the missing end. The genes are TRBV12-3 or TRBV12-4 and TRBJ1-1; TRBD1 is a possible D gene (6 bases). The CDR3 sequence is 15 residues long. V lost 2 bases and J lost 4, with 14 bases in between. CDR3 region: CASSLQARGPTEAFF. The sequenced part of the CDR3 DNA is TGTGCCAGCAGTTTACAGGCCAGGGGTCCCACTGAA.

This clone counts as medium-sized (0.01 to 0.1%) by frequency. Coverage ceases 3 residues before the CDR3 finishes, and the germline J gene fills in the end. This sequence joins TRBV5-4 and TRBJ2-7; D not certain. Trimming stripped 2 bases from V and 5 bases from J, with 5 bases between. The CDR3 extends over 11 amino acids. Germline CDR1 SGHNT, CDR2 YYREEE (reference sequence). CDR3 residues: CASSLANEQYF. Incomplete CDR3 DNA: TGTGCCAGCAGCTTAGCGAACGAG.

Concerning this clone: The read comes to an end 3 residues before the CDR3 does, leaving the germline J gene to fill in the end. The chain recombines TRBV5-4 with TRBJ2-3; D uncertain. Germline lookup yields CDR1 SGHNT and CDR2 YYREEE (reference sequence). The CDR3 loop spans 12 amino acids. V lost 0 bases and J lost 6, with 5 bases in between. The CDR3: CASSLGADTQYF. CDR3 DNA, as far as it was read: TGTGCCAGCAGCTTGGGGGCTGATACG.

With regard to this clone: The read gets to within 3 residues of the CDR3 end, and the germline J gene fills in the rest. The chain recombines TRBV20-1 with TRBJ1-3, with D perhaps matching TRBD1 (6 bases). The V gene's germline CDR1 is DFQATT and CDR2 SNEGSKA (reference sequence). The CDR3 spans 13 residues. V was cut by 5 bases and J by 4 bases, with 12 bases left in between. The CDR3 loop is CSARSDRGNTIYF. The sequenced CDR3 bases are TGCAGTGCTCGTTCGGACAGAGGAAACACC.